The rows below give T cell receptor beta chains drawn from one sample of a study of T cell repertoires in cytomegalovirus infection. TCRdb fed the reads into MiXCR, producing one record per CDR3 protein. The table lists approximately 500,000 distinct CDR3 sequences, 33% of them singletons. Antigen specificity for these receptors is unknown. The specimen comprised cultured PBMCs, sampled from culture after CMV antigen stimulation. The origin of the receptors is a human donor in good health (CMV status not recorded). Some clones in this sample may be carry-over from other donors' samples. The CDR3 runs from the conserved cysteine through the conserved F or W. The D gene is left open where the match is weak. Not all rows give a size; the values are once, few, many and, for expanded clones, a class.

D,J,V,size,CDR3,DNA
NA,TRBJ1-5,TRBV7-2,NA,CASSLGGWGLNQPQHF,TGTGCCAGCAGCTTAGGAGGGTGGGGGCTTAATCAGCCCCAGCATTTT
NA,TRBJ1-2,TRBV4-1,few,CASSQEGGRRANYGYTF,TGCGCCAGCAGCCAAGAAGGCGGTCGACGGGCTAACTATGGCTACACCTTC
NA,TRBJ2-7,TRBV12-3/TRBV12-4,NA,CASSFPGDEQYF,TGTGCCAGCAGTTTCCCAGGGGACGAGCAGTACTTC
NA,TRBJ2-3,TRBV12-3/TRBV12-4,NA,CASSFGLPSTDTQYF,TGTGCCAGCAGTTTTGGACTACCTAGCACAGATACGCAGTATTTT
NA,TRBJ2-5,TRBV28,few,CASSYLRGPIDQETQYF,TGTGCCAGCAGTTACCTTCGAGGCCCGATTGACCAAGAGACCCAGTACTTC
TRBD1,TRBJ1-5,TRBV19,NA,CASSFAPGQGGFQPQHF,TGTGCCAGTAGTTTTGCCCCGGGACAGGGGGGGTTTCAGCCCCAGCATTTT
NA,TRBJ1-2,TRBV6-5,NA,CASTPGGVGGYTF,TGTGCCAGCACTCCGGGGGGCGTAGGTGGCTACACCTTC
TRBD2,TRBJ2-7,TRBV18,few,CASSPRTSGIPYEQYF,TGTGCCAGCTCACCACGAACTAGCGGGATCCCCTACGAGCAGTACTTC
NA,TRBJ2-2,TRBV7-3,few,CASSLMPNTGELFF,TGTGCCAGCAGCTTAATGCCGAACACCGGGGAGCTGTTTTTT
NA,TRBJ1-5,TRBV28,NA,CASSKSRVRRRYQPQHF,TGTGCCAGCAGCAAATCCCGGGTGAGGCGCCGGTATCAGCCCCAGCATTTT
TRBD1,TRBJ2-7,TRBV12-3/TRBV12-4,NA,CASSWDSRTEQYF,TGTGCCAGCAGTTGGGACAGCCGCACCGAGCAGTACTTC
NA,TRBJ1-4,TRBV19,NA,CASSGTGTDNEKLFF,TGTGCCAGTAGTGGAACCGGGACGGATAATGAAAAACTGTTTTTT
NA,TRBJ1-2,TRBV7-6,few,CASSHAQFLGENYGYTF,TGTGCCAGCAGTCACGCCCAGTTCCTCGGCGAGAACTATGGCTACACCTTC
NA,TRBJ2-5,TRBV2,few,CASRGGQYQETQYF,TGTGCCAGCAGGGGAGGACAGTACCAAGAGACCCAGTACTTC
TRBD1,TRBJ2-3,TRBV7-2,many,CASSFETGTSHTQYF,TGTGCCAGCAGCTTTGAGACAGGGACCTCACATACGCAGTATTTT
NA,TRBJ2-2,TRBV19,NA,CASSIIAAPTGELFF,TGTGCCAGTAGTATAATAGCGGCCCCCACCGGGGAGCTGTTTTTT
TRBD1,TRBJ2-7,TRBV20-1,once,CSAEGTGGAYEQYF,TGCAGTGCTGAGGGGACAGGGGGCGCGTACGAGCAGTACTTC
TRBD2,TRBJ2-1,TRBV6-5,NA,CASSYSGGANEQFF,TGTGCCAGCAGTTACTCGGGAGGGGCCAATGAGCAGTTCTTC
NA,TRBJ2-2,TRBV7-2,NA,CASSLLSGELFF,TGTGCCAGCAGCTTACTCTCCGGGGAGCTGTTTTTT
NA,TRBJ2-5,TRBV15,NA,CATSREPRSQETQYF,TGTGCCACCAGCAGAGAGCCCAGATCTCAAGAGACCCAGTACTTC
TRBD2,TRBJ2-7,TRBV13,NA,CASSSGTSGEQYF,TGTGCCAGCAGCTCCGGGACTAGCGGTGAGCAGTACTTC
NA,TRBJ1-2,TRBV30,few,CAWSPGAGYGYTF,TGTGCCTGGAGTCCAGGGGCGGGCTATGGCTACACCTTC
TRBD1,TRBJ1-1,TRBV4-3,NA,CASSQEAGGTEAFF,TGCGCCAGCAGCCAAGAGGCAGGGGGCACTGAAGCTTTCTTT
TRBD2,TRBJ2-3,TRBV12-3/TRBV12-4,few,CASNFGGSLDTQYF,TGTGCCAGCAACTTCGGGGGGAGTCTAGATACGCAGTATTTT
NA,TRBJ1-2,TRBV5-1,NA,CASSLTPGLGGYTF,TGCGCCAGCAGCCTTACTCCAGGGTTAGGTGGCTACACCTTC
NA,TRBJ2-5,TRBV7-2,NA,CASRPAGYQETQYF,TGTGCCAGCAGGCCCGCGGGCTACCAAGAGACCCAGTACTTC
NA,TRBJ1-2,TRBV4-1,NA,CASSHITGHYGYTF,TGCGCCAGCAGCCACATAACAGGGCACTATGGCTACACCTTC
NA,TRBJ2-5,TRBV7-8,NA,CASSILITFGGKETQYF,TGTGCCAGCAGCATCCTCATCACCTTTGGGGGGAAAGAGACCCAGTACTTC
NA,TRBJ2-3,TRBV11-2,NA,CASSLAQSTDTQYF,TGTGCCAGCAGCTTAGCCCAGTCCACAGATACGCAGTATTTT